The clone carrying this T cell receptor (beta chain) was seen a few times. CDR1 is GTSNPN, CDR2 SVGIG, per germline (reference sequence). Deletions cut 2 bases from V and 0 bases from J, with 10 bases between. The CDR3 spans 14 residues. This entry belongs to a study of blood T cell repertoires in COVID-19. Study-level information: Italy, Spain and the United States were the sources of the convalescent and acute COVID-19 samples.

The method was immunoSEQ multiplex PCR; TCRdb's version includes in-frame clones alone and lacks a portion of them. The sample lists some 100,000 clones; about 84% were seen once. This clonotype was sampled from an elderly man with active or convalescent COVID-19. The sequenced material came from peripheral blood. The chain carries TRBV30 and TRBJ1-1; possible D gene TRBD1, 5 bases. CDR3 in DNA: TGTGCCTGGAGTAGAGGACACCTGAACACTGAAGCTTTCTTT. Residues: CAWSRGHLNTEAFF.